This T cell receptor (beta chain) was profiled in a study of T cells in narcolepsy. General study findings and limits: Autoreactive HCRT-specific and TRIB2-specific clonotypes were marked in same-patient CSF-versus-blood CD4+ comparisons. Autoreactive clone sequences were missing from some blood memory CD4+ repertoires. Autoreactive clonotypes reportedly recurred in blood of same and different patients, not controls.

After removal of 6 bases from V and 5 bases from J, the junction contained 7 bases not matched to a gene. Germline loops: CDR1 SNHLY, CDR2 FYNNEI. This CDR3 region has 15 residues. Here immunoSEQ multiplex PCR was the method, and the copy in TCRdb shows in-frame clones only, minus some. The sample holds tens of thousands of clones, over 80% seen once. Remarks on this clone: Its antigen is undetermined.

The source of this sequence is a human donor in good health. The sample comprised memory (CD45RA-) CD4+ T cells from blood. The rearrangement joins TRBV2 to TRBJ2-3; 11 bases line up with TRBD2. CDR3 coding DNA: TGTGCCAGCAGCATAGCGGGGGGGCGTGGAGATACGCAGTATTTT. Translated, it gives CASSIAGGRGDTQYF. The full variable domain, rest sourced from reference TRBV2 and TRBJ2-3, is EPEVTQTPSHQVTQMGQEVILRCVPISNHLYFYWYRQILGQKVEFLVSFYNNEISEKSEIFDDQFSVERPDGSNFTLKIRSTKLEDSAMYFCASSIAGGRGDTQYFGPGTRLTVL.